This TCR beta chain was documented in a study of blood T cell repertoires in COVID-19. The overall study: Samples representing acute and convalescent COVID-19 were sourced from the United States, Italy and Spain. T cells, B-cell-depleted T cells, or PBMCs supplied cDNA or gDNA.

This clone is a singleton in its sample. In the authors' methods: Researchers report that nucleated cell counts were estimated from reference gene primer amplification. Some clones are missing from TCRdb's copy, which holds only in-frame ones; the method was immunoSEQ multiplex PCR. V, J and clone size derive from that table, while D and trimming were established from the DNA sequence. This table holds more than 100,000 clones, about 85% found once. Germline V gene sequence: CDR1 LGHNA, CDR2 YSLEER. Trimming took 6 bases from V and 8 from J; bases not matched to a gene: 15. This CDR3 is built from 18 residues.

This receptor was obtained from a man at least 80 years old with acute or convalescent COVID-19. The rearrangement uses TRBV4-3 and TRBJ2-1, with 14 nucleotides matching TRBD2. Source material: peripheral blood. The CDR3, as DNA: TGCGCCAGCAGACGACGACCGGGACTAGCGGGAGAGGGCGATGAGCAGTTCTTC. This gives the protein CASRRRPGLAGEGDEQFF.